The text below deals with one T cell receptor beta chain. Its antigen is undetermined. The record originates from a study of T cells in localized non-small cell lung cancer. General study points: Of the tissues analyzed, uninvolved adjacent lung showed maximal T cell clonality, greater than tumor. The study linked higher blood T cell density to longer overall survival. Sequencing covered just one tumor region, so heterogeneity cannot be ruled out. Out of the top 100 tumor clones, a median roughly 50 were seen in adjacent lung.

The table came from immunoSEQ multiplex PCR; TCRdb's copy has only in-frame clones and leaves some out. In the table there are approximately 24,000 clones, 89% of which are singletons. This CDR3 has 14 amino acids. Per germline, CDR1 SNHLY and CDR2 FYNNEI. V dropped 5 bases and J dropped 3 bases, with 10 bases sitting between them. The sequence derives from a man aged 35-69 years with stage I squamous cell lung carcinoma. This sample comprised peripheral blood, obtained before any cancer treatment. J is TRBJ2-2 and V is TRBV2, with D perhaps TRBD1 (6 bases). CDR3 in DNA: TGTGCCAGCAGTCAACAGGGCCACACCGGGGAGCTGTTTTTT. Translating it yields CASSQQGHTGELFF.